This T cell receptor (beta chain) came from a study of T cell clonotyping in hematopoietic cell transplantation. With regard to this clone: Its matching antigen is unknown.

General study findings and limits: Few recipient clonotypes overlapped donors; over 95% were de novo at given depth. Higher Inverse Simpson Index values in graft donor and pretransplant recipient predicted broader posttransplant TCR diversity. No sorting was done, leaving CD4 and CD8 contributions mixed.

The length of the CDR3 is 15 residues. CDR1 and CDR2 from the germline V gene are SGHTA and FQGTGA. V gave up 5 bases and J gave up 6 bases; unmatched junction bases: 9. The data were produced by immunoSEQ multiplex PCR, yet TCRdb's version contains in-frame clones alone and is incomplete. The sample has 20,000 or so clones; 65% to 85% are singletons. The TCR comes from a man between 60 and 75 years old in good health. Some clones in this sample may be carry-over from other donors' samples. Sequencing was performed on peripheral blood mononuclear cells. V usage is TRBV7-3 and J usage is TRBJ2-5; 10 positions match TRBD1. The CDR3 sequence is CASSLTGGAGQTQYF. DNA for the CDR3: TGTGCCAGCAGCCTGACAGGGGGCGCAGGACAGACCCAGTACTTC.